These T cell receptor beta chains were read from a single sample in a study of post-analysis software for immune sequencing data. One entry per CDR3 protein, called by TCRdb with MiXCR from the PCR reads. The sample has some 700,000 distinct CDR3 sequences, roughly three fifths seen once. Sequenced sample: blood. The receptors were sampled from a girl aged 2-10 years with multiple sclerosis. CDR3s include the opening cysteine and the closing phenylalanine or tryptophan. D genes are given only for firm matches. Expanded clones are given a class, and other clones once, few, many or no size at all.

size	V	D	J	DNA	CDR3
-	TRBV15	-	TRBJ2-7	TGTGCCACCAGCAGAGATAGGCGCAGCTCCTACGAGCAGTACTTC	CATSRDRRSSYEQYF
few	TRBV4-1	-	TRBJ2-3	TGCGCCAGCAGCCAAGATTGGGCCGAGATTAGCACAGATACGCAGTATTTT	CASSQDWAEISTDTQYF
-	TRBV25-1	-	TRBJ1-1	TGTGCCAGCAGTGGGGTAGGTTACACTGAAGCTTTCTTT	CASSGVGYTEAFF
-	TRBV12-3/TRBV12-4	-	TRBJ1-1	TGTGCCAGCAGTTTAGGCGTTTCAGCTTTCTTT	CASSLGVSAFF
-	TRBV12-3/TRBV12-4	TRBD2	TRBJ2-7	TGTGCCAGCAGCCGCCCGACTAGCGGGGCCTACGAGCAGTACTTC	CASSRPTSGAYEQYF
-	TRBV5-1	-	TRBJ1-2	TGCGCCAGCAGCTTATGGACACAAGGCCGGGGAGGCTACACCTTC	CASSLWTQGRGGYTF
-	TRBV10-2	-	TRBJ1-1	TGCGCCAGCAGTGAGTCGACAGGTGGGGGCACTGAAGCTTTCTTT	CASSESTGGGTEAFF
-	TRBV7-2	-	TRBJ2-5	TGTGCCAGCAGCTTAGACTACAGCCAAGAGACCCAGTACTTC	CASSLDYSQETQYF
-	TRBV20-1	TRBD1	TRBJ2-1	TGCAGTGCTGACATACCAACAGGGGTAAATGAGCAGTTCTTC	CSADIPTGVNEQFF
-	TRBV11-2	-	TRBJ2-4	TGTGCCTGCGGTACAGGGCCAGGGAACATTCAGTACTTC	CACGTGPGNIQYF
few	TRBV7-9	TRBD2	TRBJ2-3	TGTGCCAGCAGCTTGACTAGCGGGGGATCTCCTAGCACAGATACGCAGTATTTT	CASSLTSGGSPSTDTQYF
-	TRBV5-1	TRBD1	TRBJ2-3	TGCGCCTGCCGGGACAGGGATGATACGCAGTATTTT	CACRDRDDTQYF
-	TRBV4-1	-	TRBJ2-3	TGCGCCAGCAGCCAGTGGTACCCAAGCACAGGAGATACGCAGTATTTT	CASSQWYPSTGDTQYF
few	TRBV12-3/TRBV12-4	TRBD2	TRBJ2-5	TGTGCCAGCAGTTTACGCCGGGGGGATTTGGGGGAGACCCAGTACTTC	CASSLRRGDLGETQYF
once	TRBV24-1	-	TRBJ2-4	TGTGCCACCAGTGCTTTGAAGGGGCCGAGGACGGAGGGGAACATTCAGTACTTC	CATSALKGPRTEGNIQYF
once	TRBV6-5	TRBD2	TRBJ2-2	TGTGCCAGCAGTTACTCGAGGCCCATAGCGGGAGAGGGAACCGGGGAGCTGTTTTTT	CASSYSRPIAGEGTGELFF
-	TRBV7-2	-	TRBJ2-5	TGTGCCAGCAGCTTAGTATTGGCGGAGACCCAGTACTTC	CASSLVLAETQYF
-	TRBV5-6	-	TRBJ1-2	TGTGCCAGCAGTCGCGAGGGGAGTAACTATGGCTACACCTTC	CASSREGSNYGYTF
few	TRBV10-2	TRBD1	TRBJ1-1	TGCGCCAGCAGTGAGATACAGGGGGCTGTTAACACTGAAGCTTTCTTT	CASSEIQGAVNTEAFF
few	TRBV20-1	TRBD1	TRBJ1-4	TGCAGTGCTAGACCGGACAGGGGGCCTGAAAAACTGTTTTTT	CSARPDRGPEKLFF
-	TRBV5-1	-	TRBJ1-2	TGCGCCAGCAGCTTTGGGGGGCTAAATGGCTACACCTTC	CASSFGGLNGYTF
-	TRBV5-1	-	TRBJ2-3	TGCGCCAGCAGCTTGGGTGGCCGGTCCGTCTCCACAGATACGCAGTATTTT	CASSLGGRSVSTDTQYF